The 25 T cell receptor beta chains reported below all come from one sample, sequenced in a study of tumor-infiltrating lymphocytes in localized non-small cell lung cancer. This table comes from immunoSEQ multiplex PCR, and its TCRdb copy is limited to in-frame clones, with some not included. The sample holds thousands of clones; over 65% are singletons and the top ten take roughly a sixth. Sequences were obtained from uninvolved lung tissue not adjacent to the tumor. Receptor source: a human donor with non-small cell lung cancer.

This clone was seen a handful of times. This chain links TRBV11-2 with TRBJ2-3, with unresolved D. This CDR3 spans 13 amino acids. V was pared by 3 bases and J by 2 bases, with 6 bases between. The germline gives CDR1 SGHAT, CDR2 FQNNGV. CDR3 coding DNA: TGTGCCAGCAGCTTCATACACACAGATACGCAGTATTTT. Amino acids: CASSFIHTDTQYF.

This clone was seen just once. The same CDR3 can be traced to other DNA sequences in this sample. CDR3 sequence reads: CASSPGTGNYGYTF. The DNA for the CDR3 is TGTGCCAGCAGTCCCGGGACAGGGAACTATGGCTACACCTTC. The V call is TRBV6-5, the J call TRBJ1-2; 9 positions agree with TRBD1. This CDR3 has 14 amino acids. The V gene's germline CDR1 is MNHEY and CDR2 SVGAGI. The V gene end was trimmed by 5 bases and the J gene end by 2 bases; junction bases not matched to a gene: 3.

A single count supports this clone. V gene TRBV6-5 combines with J gene TRBJ2-5; 7 bases match TRBD1. Germline trimming cut 2 bases from V and 13 bases from J; bases unmatched to any gene: 16. In germline, CDR1 is MNHEY, CDR2 SVGAGI. The CDR3 is 15 amino acids. CDR3 residues: CASSYLFQIPQGVYF. CDR3 DNA sequence: TGTGCCAGCAGTTACCTTTTTCAAATCCCTCAGGGGGTGTACTTC.

The chain uses TRBV5-1 and TRBJ1-2; 10 bases agree with TRBD1. This CDR3 has 13 amino acids. Germline CDR1 and CDR2: SGHRS and YFSETQ. J lost 8 bases, V lost 5 bases, and 6 bases had no gene match. CDR3 region: CASSYSGQGGYTF. CDR3 DNA: TGCGCCAGCAGTTATTCGGGACAGGGGGGCTACACCTTC.

This clone turned up a few times. The V gene is TRBV2, the J gene TRBJ2-7, with 9 bases matching TRBD2. Per germline, CDR1 SNHLY and CDR2 FYNNEI. With V trimmed by 6 bases and J by 6 bases, 12 bases remained unmatched. This CDR3 is 15 amino acids long. CDR3 bases: TGTGCCAGCAGGCTCAGCGGGGGGCGAGGGCTCGAGCAGTACTTC. Amino acids: CASRLSGGRGLEQYF.

The chain has TRBV25-1 and TRBJ2-3, with TRBD2 as a possible D gene (5 bases). The V gene lost 8 bases and the J gene lost 2 bases, with 8 bases spanning the gap. Germline assignment: CDR1 MGHDK and CDR2 SYGVNS. This CDR3 has 12 amino acids. Here the CDR3 DNA reads TGTGCCAGCCGAGGGTACACAGATACGCAGTATTTT. Amino acid sequence: CASRGYTDTQYF.

This clone was recorded a few times. The rearrangement uses TRBV7-9 and TRBJ2-5; no clear D gene. The CDR3 is 12 residues long. Trimming shortened V by 3 bases and J by 5 bases, and 7 bases separated the two germline ends. Germline lookup yields CDR1 SEHNR and CDR2 FQNEAQ (reference sequence). The CDR3 coding sequence is TGTGCCAGCAGCTTCCCAATGGAGACCCAGTACTTC. Translating it yields CASSFPMETQYF. The full variable domain, rest sourced from reference TRBV7-9 and TRBJ2-5, is DTGVSQNPRHKITKRGQNVTFRCDPISEHNRLYWYRQTLGQGPEFLTYFQNEAQLEKSRLLSDRFSAERPKGSFSTLEIQRTEQGDSAMYLCASSFPMETQYFGPGTRLLVL.

CDR3 DNA: TGCGCCAGCAGCTTGGGAGGGACAGGGGGAGATACGCAGTATTTT. It translates to CASSLGGTGGDTQYF. The chain carries TRBV5-1 and TRBJ2-3; 11 bases agree with TRBD1. V was pared by 0 bases and J by 5 bases, with 2 bases of the junction left unmatched. Germline lookup yields CDR1 SGHRS and CDR2 YFSETQ. This CDR3 comprises 15 residues.

The rearrangement joins TRBV27 to TRBJ2-7; D gene ambiguous. CDR3 length: 12 residues. Germline-derived CDR1 and CDR2 are MNHEY and SMNVEV (reference sequence). Between the trimmed V and J ends, which lost 9 bases and 1 base, there was a span of 10 bases. DNA for the CDR3: TGTGCCAGTGGGTTAGGATCCTACGAGCAGTACTTC. Protein product: CASGLGSYEQYF.

The rearrangement links TRBV9 to TRBJ2-2, with TRBD2 matching over 12 bases. In germline, CDR1 is SGDLS, CDR2 YYNGEE. The CDR3 extends over 17 amino acids. V lost 2 bases, J lost 5 bases, and 7 bases stayed unmatched. CDR3 DNA: TGTGCCAGCAGCGTGCTAGCGGGGGGGCCCGGGACCGGGGAGCTGTTTTTT. Amino acid sequence: CASSVLAGGPGTGELFF.

The V and J genes are TRBV6-5 and TRBJ2-1; 14 bases agree with TRBD2. This CDR3 contains 15 residues. Germline V lookup: CDR1 MNHEY, CDR2 SVGAGI. After removal of 4 bases from V and 9 bases from J, the junction contained 5 bases not matched to a gene. The DNA for the CDR3 is TGTGCCAGCAGTTCGACTAGCGGGGGGGCTGGTGAGCAGTTCTTC. Protein product: CASSSTSGGAGEQFF.

The CDR3, as DNA: TGTGCCAGCAGCATGCAGGGGGGGGCCAAAAACATTCAGTACTTC. As protein: CASSMQGGAKNIQYF. The chain uses TRBV5-6 and TRBJ2-4, with D perhaps given as TRBD1 or TRBD2 (7 bases each). V lost 4 bases and J lost 1, with 12 bases in between. Germline V lookup: CDR1 SGHDT, CDR2 YYEEEE. The CDR3 runs to 15 residues.

This rearrangement joins TRBV16 to TRBJ1-5; D is perhaps TRBD1 (5 bases). The CDR3 totals 14 residues. Trimming took off 3 bases at V and 2 bases at J, with 8 bases between the two ends. CDR1 is KGHSY and CDR2 is FQNENV in the germline V gene. The CDR3 loop is CASSHGGGNQPQHF. CDR3 coding DNA: TGTGCCAGCAGCCATGGGGGGGGCAATCAGCCCCAGCATTTT.

The chain has TRBV7-9 and TRBJ2-3; D perhaps matches TRBD2 (5 bases). This CDR3 contains 12 residues. Looked up from germline, CDR1 is SEHNR and CDR2 is FQNEAQ (reference sequence). The V and J ends lost 4 bases and 5 bases respectively, with 7 bases between them. Here the CDR3 reads CASSSAGDTQYF. In DNA, the CDR3 is TGTGCCAGCAGCTCGGCGGGAGATACGCAGTATTTT.

The chain is built from TRBV11-2 and TRBJ2-1; 15 nucleotides align to TRBD2. CDR1 SGHAT and CDR2 FQNNGV come from the germline V gene. CDR3 length: 17 residues. J gave up 6 bases and V 5 bases, and 8 bases lay outside the gene matches. This CDR3 is CASSTRTSGGGFNEQFF. The DNA for the CDR3 is TGTGCCAGCAGCACGAGGACTAGCGGGGGGGGGTTCAATGAGCAGTTCTTC.

The DNA of the CDR3 is TGTGCCAGCAGTGATCGGCGGGAGACCCAGTACTTC. Translated: CASSDRRETQYF. The chain recombines TRBV2 with TRBJ2-5; no firm D call. V was pared by 3 bases and J by 5 bases, with 7 bases between. Germline CDR1 reads SNHLY; CDR2 reads FYNNEI. The CDR3 runs 12 residues. The whole variable domain, remainder taken from reference TRBV2 and TRBJ2-5, is EPEVTQTPSHQVTQMGQEVILRCVPISNHLYFYWYRQILGQKVEFLVSFYNNEISEKSEIFDDQFSVERPDGSNFTLKIRSTKLEDSAMYFCASSDRRETQYFGPGTRLLVL.

This clone was recorded a few times. The chain couples TRBV11-2 to TRBJ1-5; D remains unclear. V lost 2 bases and J lost 5, with 7 bases in between. The CDR3 extends over 13 amino acids. In germline, CDR1 is SGHAT, CDR2 FQNNGV. The CDR3 loop reads CASSLIRDQPQHF. CDR3 nucleotides: TGTGCCAGCAGCTTAATTAGGGATCAGCCCCAGCATTTT.

V and J are TRBV5-1 and TRBJ2-3; 9 bases agree with TRBD2. Unmatched junction bases numbered 6, after V lost 7 bases and J lost 3 bases. The CDR3 has 14 amino acids. Per the germline V gene, CDR1 is SGHRS and CDR2 is YFSETQ. As DNA, the CDR3 is TGCGCCAGCCGACTAGCGGCAAATACAGATACGCAGTATTTT. Translated: CASRLAANTDTQYF. The full variable domain, in which reference TRBV5-1 and TRBJ2-3 provide the parts outside the CDR3, is KAGVTQTPRYLIKTRGQQVTLSCSPISGHRSVSWYQQTPGQGLQFLFEYFSETQRNKGNFPGRFSGRQFSNSRSEMNVSTLELGDSALYLCASRLAANTDTQYFGPGTRLTVL.

The gene calls are TRBV5-1 and TRBJ2-1; a weak D match, TRBD1 (6 bases). V lost 4 bases and J 8 bases, leaving 19 bases between the germline ends. CDR3 length: 15 amino acids. Germline V gene lookup returns CDR1 SGHRS and CDR2 YFSETQ. CDR3: CASSTQTGLSDEQFF. DNA of the CDR3: TGCGCCAGCAGCACCCAGACAGGTCTCAGCGATGAGCAGTTCTTC.

This chain connects TRBV6-5 to TRBJ2-5; D is undetermined. Gene TRBJ2-7 matches the end of the DNA better, so the J call may be wrong. Germline V gene sequence: CDR1 MNHEY, CDR2 SVGAGI. The CDR3 runs 14 residues. CDR3 loop: CASSPPGRYSEQYF. Written as DNA, the CDR3 is TGTGCCAGCAGTCCGCCCGGAAGATACAGCGAGCAGTACTTC.

The chain employs TRBV19 and TRBJ2-6; D unclear. The CDR3 covers 14 residues. Germline values: CDR1 LNHDA, CDR2 SQIVND (reference sequence). Trimming took off 2 bases at V and 2 bases at J, with 4 bases between the two ends. The DNA for the CDR3 is TGTGCCAGTAGTATACCGGCTGGGGCCAACGTCCTGACTTTC. Encoded protein: CASSIPAGANVLTF.

The rearrangement links TRBV7-4 to TRBJ2-3; D unclear. There are 11 residues in the CDR3. Germline V CDR1 and CDR2: SGHVT, SQSDAQ. V was clipped by 4 bases and J by 2 bases, with 1 base between them. CDR3 amino acids: CASSSTDTQYF. The CDR3 bases are TGTGCCAGCAGCTCCACAGATACGCAGTATTTT. The whole variable domain, remainder taken from reference TRBV7-4 and TRBJ2-3, is GAGVSQSPRYKVAKRGRDVALRCDSISGHVTLYWYRQTLGQGSEVLTYSQSDAQRDKSGRPSGRFSAERPERSVSTLKIQRTEQGDSAVYLCASSSTDTQYFGPGTRLTVL.

The V and J genes are TRBV11-2 and TRBJ1-3, with D possibly matching TRBD1 (5 bases). The CDR3 sequence is 16 residues long. The V gene's germline CDR1 is SGHAT and CDR2 FQNNGV. Trimming took off 3 bases at V and 2 bases at J, with 14 bases between the two ends. CDR3 sequence (DNA): TGTGCCAGCAGCTTTTCGGAAGCAGGGACTGGAAACACCATATATTTT. Encoded protein: CASSFSEAGTGNTIYF.

This clone was detected a few times. The chain has TRBV9 and TRBJ1-1, with 8 bases matching TRBD1. Germline CDR1 SGDLS, CDR2 YYNGEE. This CDR3 spans 12 amino acids. V was pared by 6 bases and J by 5 bases, with 3 bases of the junction left unmatched. The CDR3 reads CASTRQGTEAFF. CDR3 nucleotide sequence: TGTGCCAGCACTCGACAGGGGACTGAAGCTTTCTTT.

The chain carries TRBV27 and TRBJ1-1; a possible D gene is TRBD1 (5 bases). From germline, CDR1 is MNHEY and CDR2 SMNVEV (reference sequence). The length of the CDR3 is 15 residues. With 5 bases removed from V and 1 base from J, the gap between germline ends came to 14 bases. This CDR3 reads CASSARQMGNTEAFF. CDR3 bases: TGTGCCAGCAGTGCCCGACAGATGGGGAACACTGAAGCTTTCTTT.